The source of this TCR beta chain is a study of cytotoxic CD8 clonotypes in ibrutinib-treated CLL. General study findings and limits: Few clonotypes were public, and these shrank or held steady under treatment.

This CDR3 region has 15 residues. Germline V gives CDR1 SGHAT, CDR2 FQNNGV. V trimming: 0 bases; J trimming: 5 bases; junction bases outside the gene matches: 4. Regarding this clone: Its antigen is not identified.

The targeted sequencing depth was 1 in 200,000 to 1 in 1 million T cells. Clones were sequenced by immunoSEQ multiplex PCR, and TCRdb holds only the in-frame ones, with some missing. The sample contains more than 85,000 clones, around 77% of which appear only once. Specimen: PBMCs, collected after 24 months of ibrutinib treatment. The TCR sequence derives from a human donor with chronic lymphocytic leukemia. The genes are TRBV11-2 and TRBJ2-1; TRBD1 agrees at 7 bases. CDR3 region: CASSLEGDRNNEQFF. CDR3 in DNA: TGTGCCAGCAGCTTAGAAGGGGACAGAAACAATGAGCAGTTCTTC.